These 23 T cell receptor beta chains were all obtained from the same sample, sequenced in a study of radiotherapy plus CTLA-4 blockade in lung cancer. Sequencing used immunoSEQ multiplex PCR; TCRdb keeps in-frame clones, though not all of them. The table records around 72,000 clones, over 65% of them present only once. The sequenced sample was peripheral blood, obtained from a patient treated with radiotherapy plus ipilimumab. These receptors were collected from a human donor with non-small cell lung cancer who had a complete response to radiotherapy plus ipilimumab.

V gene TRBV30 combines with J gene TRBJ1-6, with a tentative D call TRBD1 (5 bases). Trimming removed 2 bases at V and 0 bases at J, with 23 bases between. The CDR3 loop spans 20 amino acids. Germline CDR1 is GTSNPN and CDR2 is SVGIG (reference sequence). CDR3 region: CAWSWGQGLSKSSYNSPLHF. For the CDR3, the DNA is TGTGCCTGGAGTTGGGGCCAGGGACTATCTAAAAGCTCCTATAATTCACCCCTCCACTTT.

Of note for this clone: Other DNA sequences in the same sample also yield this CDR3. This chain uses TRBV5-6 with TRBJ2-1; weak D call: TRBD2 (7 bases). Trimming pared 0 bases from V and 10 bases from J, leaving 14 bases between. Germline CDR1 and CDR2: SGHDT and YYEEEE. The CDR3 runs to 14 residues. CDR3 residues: CASSLGGGDREQFF. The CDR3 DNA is TGTGCCAGCAGCTTGGGAGGGGGGGACCGGGAGCAGTTCTTC.

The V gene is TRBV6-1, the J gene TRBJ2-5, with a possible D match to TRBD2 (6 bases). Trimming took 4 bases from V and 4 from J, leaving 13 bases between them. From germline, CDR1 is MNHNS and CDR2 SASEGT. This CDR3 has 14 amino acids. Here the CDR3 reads CASSVTLAGETQYF. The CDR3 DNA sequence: TGTGCCAGCAGTGTGACACTAGCCGGAGAGACCCAGTACTTC.

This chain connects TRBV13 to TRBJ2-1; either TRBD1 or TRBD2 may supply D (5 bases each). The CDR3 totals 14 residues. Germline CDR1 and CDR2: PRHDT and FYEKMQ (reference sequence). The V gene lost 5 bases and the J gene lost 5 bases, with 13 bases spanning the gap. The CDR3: CASSPPPGHNEQFF. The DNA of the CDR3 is TGTGCCAGCAGCCCTCCCCCGGGGCACAATGAGCAGTTCTTC.

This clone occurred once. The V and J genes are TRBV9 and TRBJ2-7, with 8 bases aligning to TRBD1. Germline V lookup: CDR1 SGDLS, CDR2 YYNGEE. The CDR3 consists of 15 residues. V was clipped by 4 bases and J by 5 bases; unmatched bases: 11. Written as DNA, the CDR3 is TGTGCCAGCAGCACCTACGGACAGGGATCAGACGAGCAGTACTTC. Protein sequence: CASSTYGQGSDEQYF. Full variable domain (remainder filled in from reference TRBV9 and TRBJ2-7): DSGVTQTPKHLITATGQRVTLRCSPRSGDLSVYWYQQSLDQGLQFLIQYYNGEERAKGNILERFSAQQFPDLHSELNLSSLELGDSALYFCASSTYGQGSDEQYFGPGTRLTVT.

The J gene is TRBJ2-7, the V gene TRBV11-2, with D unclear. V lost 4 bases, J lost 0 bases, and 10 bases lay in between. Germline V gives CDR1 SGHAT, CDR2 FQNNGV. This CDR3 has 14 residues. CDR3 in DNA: TGTGCCAGCAGCTCGCCGAAGAGCTCCTACGAGCAGTACTTC. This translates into CASSSPKSSYEQYF.

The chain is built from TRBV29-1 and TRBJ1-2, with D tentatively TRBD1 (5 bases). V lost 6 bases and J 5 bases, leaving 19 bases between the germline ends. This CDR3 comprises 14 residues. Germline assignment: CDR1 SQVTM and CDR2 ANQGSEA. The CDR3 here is CSVGGAREEYGYTF. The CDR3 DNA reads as TGCAGCGTCGGAGGGGCCCGGGAAGAGTATGGCTACACCTTC.

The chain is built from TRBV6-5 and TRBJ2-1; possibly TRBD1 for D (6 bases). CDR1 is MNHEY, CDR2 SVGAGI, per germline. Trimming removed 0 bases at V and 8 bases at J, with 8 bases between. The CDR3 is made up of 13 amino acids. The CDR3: CASSYSRTDEQFF. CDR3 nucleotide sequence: TGTGCCAGCAGTTACTCCAGGACAGATGAGCAGTTCTTC.

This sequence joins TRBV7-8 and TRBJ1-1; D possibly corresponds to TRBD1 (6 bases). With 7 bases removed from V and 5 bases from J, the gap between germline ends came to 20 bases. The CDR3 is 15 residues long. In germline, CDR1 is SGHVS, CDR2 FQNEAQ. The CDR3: CASKLTHRVGTEAFF. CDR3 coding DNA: TGTGCCAGCAAACTAACCCACAGGGTTGGAACTGAAGCTTTCTTT.

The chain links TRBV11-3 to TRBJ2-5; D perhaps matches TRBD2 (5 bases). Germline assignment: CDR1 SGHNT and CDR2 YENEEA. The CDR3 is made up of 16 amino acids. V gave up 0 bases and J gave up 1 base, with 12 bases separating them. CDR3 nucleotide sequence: TGTGCCAGCAGCTTAGATCCCGGAGGCGCCCAAGAGACCCAGTACTTC. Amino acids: CASSLDPGGAQETQYF.

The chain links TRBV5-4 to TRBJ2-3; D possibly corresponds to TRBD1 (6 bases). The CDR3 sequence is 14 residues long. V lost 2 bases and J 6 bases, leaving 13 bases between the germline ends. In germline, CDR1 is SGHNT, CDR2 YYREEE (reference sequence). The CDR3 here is CASSFSRGTDTQYF. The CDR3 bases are TGTGCCAGCAGCTTTTCCAGGGGAACGGATACGCAGTATTTT.

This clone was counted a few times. CDR3 DNA: TGTGCCAGCAGGTCGACAGCCTACGAGCAGTACTTC. Residues: CASRSTAYEQYF. This sequence joins TRBV7-2 and TRBJ2-7, with D possibly being TRBD1 (5 bases). Per the germline V gene, CDR1 is SGHTA and CDR2 is FQGNSA. The CDR3 covers 12 residues. The V and J ends lost 6 bases and 2 bases respectively, with 8 bases between them.

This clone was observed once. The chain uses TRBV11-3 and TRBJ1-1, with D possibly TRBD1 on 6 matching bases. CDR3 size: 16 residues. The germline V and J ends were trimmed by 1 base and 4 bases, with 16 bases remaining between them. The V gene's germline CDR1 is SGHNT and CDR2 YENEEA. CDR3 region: CASSLGEVGGRTEAFF. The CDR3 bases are TGTGCCAGCAGCTTAGGTGAAGTTGGGGGGCGCACTGAAGCTTTCTTT.

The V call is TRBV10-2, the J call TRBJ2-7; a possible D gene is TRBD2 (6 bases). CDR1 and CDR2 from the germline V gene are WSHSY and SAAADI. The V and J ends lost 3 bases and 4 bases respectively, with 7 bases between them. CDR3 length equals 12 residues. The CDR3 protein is CASSDRGYEQYV. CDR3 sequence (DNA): TGCGCCAGCAGTGATCGGGGGTACGAGCAGTACGTC.

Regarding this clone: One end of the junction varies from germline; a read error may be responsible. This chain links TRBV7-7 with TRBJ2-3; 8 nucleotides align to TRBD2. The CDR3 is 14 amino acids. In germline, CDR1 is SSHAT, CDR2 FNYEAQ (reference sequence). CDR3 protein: CASSSRGGTDTQYF. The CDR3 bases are TGTGCTAGCAGCTCGCGGGGGGGCACAGATACGCAGTATTTT.

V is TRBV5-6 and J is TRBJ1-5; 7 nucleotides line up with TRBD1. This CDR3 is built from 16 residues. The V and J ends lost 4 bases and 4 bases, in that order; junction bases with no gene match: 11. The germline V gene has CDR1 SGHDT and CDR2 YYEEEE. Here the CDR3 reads CASSPRGGLGNQPQHF. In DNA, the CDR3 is TGTGCCAGCAGCCCCCGAGGGGGCCTCGGAAATCAGCCCCAGCATTTT.

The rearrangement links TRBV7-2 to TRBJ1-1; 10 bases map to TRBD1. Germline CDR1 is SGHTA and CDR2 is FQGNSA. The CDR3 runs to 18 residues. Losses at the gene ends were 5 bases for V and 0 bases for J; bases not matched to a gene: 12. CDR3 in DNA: TGTGCCAGCAGCCTCCGGGACAGGGGACAAATTCTGAACACTGAAGCTTTCTTT. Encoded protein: CASSLRDRGQILNTEAFF. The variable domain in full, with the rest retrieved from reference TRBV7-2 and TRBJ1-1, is GAGVSQSPSNKVTEKGKDVELRCDPISGHTALYWYRQSLGQGLEFLIYFQGNSAPDKSGLPSDRFSAERTGGSVSTLTIQRTQQEDSAVYLCASSLRDRGQILNTEAFFGQGTRLTVV.

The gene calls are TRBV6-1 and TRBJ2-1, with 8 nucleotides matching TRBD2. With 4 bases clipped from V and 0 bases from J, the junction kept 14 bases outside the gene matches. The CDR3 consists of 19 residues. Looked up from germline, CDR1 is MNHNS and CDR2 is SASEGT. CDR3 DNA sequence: TGTGCCAGCAGTGGGATTGGCGGGGGGACCCCGAGCTCCTACAATGAGCAGTTCTTC. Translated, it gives CASSGIGGGTPSSYNEQFF.

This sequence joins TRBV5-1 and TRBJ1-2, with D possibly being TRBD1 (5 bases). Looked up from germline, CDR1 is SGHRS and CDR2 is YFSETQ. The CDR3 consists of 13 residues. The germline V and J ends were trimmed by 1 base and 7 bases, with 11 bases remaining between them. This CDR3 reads CASSLTGNAGYTF. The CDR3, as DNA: TGCGCCAGCAGCTTGACAGGTAATGCTGGCTACACCTTC. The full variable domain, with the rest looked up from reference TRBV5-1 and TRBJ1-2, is KAGVTQTPRYLIKTRGQQVTLSCSPISGHRSVSWYQQTPGQGLQFLFEYFSETQRNKGNFPGRFSGRQFSNSRSEMNVSTLELGDSALYLCASSLTGNAGYTFGSGTRLTVV.

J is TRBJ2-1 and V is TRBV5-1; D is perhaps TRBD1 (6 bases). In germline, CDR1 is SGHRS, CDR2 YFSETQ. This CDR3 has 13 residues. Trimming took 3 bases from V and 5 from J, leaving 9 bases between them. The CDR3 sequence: CASSWDTDNEQFF. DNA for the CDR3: TGCGCCAGCAGCTGGGACACCGACAATGAGCAGTTCTTC.

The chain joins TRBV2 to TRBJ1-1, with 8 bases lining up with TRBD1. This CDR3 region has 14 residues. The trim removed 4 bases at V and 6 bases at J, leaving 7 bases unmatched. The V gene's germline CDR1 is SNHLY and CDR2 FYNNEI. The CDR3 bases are TGTGCCAGCAGTGTCAGGGGGCTTGCCCCTGAAGCTTTCTTT. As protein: CASSVRGLAPEAFF.

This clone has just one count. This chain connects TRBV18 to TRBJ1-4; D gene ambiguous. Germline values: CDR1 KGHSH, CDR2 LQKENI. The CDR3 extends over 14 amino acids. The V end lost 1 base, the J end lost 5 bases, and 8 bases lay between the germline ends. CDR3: CASSPRRQNEKLFF. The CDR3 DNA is TGTGCCAGCTCACCACGGCGGCAGAATGAAAAACTGTTTTTT.

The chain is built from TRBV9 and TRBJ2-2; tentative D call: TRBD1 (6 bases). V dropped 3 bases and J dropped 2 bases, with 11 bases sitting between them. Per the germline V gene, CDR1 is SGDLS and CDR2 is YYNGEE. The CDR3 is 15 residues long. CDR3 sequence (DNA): TGTGCCAGCAGCGCTACAGGGTTTAACACCGGGGAGCTGTTTTTT. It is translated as CASSATGFNTGELFF.